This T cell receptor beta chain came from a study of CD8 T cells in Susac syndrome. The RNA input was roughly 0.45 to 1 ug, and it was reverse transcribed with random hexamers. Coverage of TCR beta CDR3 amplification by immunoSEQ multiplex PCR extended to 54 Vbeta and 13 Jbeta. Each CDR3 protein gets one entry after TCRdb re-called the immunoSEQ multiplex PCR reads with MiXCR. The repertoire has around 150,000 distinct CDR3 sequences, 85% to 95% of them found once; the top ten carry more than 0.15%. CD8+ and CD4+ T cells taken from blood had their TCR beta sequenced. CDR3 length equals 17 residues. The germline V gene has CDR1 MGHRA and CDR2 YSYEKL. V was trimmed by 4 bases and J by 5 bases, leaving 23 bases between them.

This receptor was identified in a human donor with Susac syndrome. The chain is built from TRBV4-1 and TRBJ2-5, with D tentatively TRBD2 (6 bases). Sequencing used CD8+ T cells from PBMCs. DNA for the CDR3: TGCGCCAGCAGCCTCTCAGAGGGAGGCGGAGTGGGGGAGACCCAGTACTTC. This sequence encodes CASSLSEGGGVGETQYF.